This T cell receptor (beta chain) was observed in a study of cytomegalovirus exposure and HLA in healthy donors. The table came from immunoSEQ multiplex PCR; TCRdb's copy has only in-frame clones and leaves some out. The table lists approximately 100,000 clones, more than 75% of them singletons. V was pared by 1 base and J by 8 bases, with 2 bases of the junction left unmatched. The CDR3 has 14 residues. Germline loops: CDR1 SGHTA, CDR2 FQGNSA. Sequencing was done on a sample of PBMCs. The clonotype was recovered from a man aged 18-30 years in good health and CMV-seropositive. This chain connects TRBV7-2 to TRBJ1-2, with 12 bases matching TRBD1. This chain's CDR3 is CASSLVGTGGGYTF. CDR3 DNA: TGTGCCAGCAGCTTAGTGGGGACAGGGGGCGGCTACACCTTC.